This TCR beta chain was sequenced in a study of human T cells and chemical hapten exposure. TCRdb reprocessed the 5' RACE reads with MiXCR, giving one entry per CDR3 protein. This repertoire shows roughly 110,000 distinct CDR3 sequences, approximately 20% found once; its top ten account for approximately 2.8%. Germline CDR1 and CDR2: SGHNT and YENEEA. V shed 4 bases and J shed 6 bases, with 12 bases lying between them. The CDR3 consists of 14 residues. Unfractionated whole blood was the source from which total RNA was extracted. The chain combines TRBV11-3 with TRBJ2-2; weak D call: TRBD1 (5 bases). This clonotype was obtained from a human donor in good health. CDR3 amino acids: CASSSVGAPGELFF. DNA of the CDR3: TGTGCCAGCAGCTCGGTTGGGGCACCCGGGGAGCTGTTTTTT.